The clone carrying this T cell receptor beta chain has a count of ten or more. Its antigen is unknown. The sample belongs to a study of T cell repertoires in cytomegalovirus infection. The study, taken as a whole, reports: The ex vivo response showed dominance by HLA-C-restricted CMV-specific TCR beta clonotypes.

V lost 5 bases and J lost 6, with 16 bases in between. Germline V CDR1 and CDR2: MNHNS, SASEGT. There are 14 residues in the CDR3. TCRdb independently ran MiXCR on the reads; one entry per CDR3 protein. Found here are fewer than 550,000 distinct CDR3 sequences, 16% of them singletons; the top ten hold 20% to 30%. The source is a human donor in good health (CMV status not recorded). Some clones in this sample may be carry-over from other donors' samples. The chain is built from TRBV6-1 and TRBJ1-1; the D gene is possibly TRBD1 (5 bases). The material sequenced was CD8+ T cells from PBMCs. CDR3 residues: CASSWGRGSAEAFF. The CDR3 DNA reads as TGTGCCAGCAGTTGGGGCCGAGGCTCCGCTGAAGCTTTCTTT.